Each of the 7 T cell receptor beta chains below was sequenced from the same sample in a study of CD8 T cells in ankylosing spondylitis. Study observations and caveats: Blood from ankylosing spondylitis patients appeared to carry a characteristic roughly 8-variant TCR beta motif.

Their antigens remain unidentified. TCRdb redid the calling of the 5' RACE reads with MiXCR, one entry per CDR3 protein. The data contain around 91,000 distinct CDR3 sequences, about 8.1% of them singletons. Sequencing was done on a sample of blood, either unsorted or a sorted T cell fraction (not recorded which). The receptors were sampled from a male donor with ankylosing spondylitis.

This clonotype was recorded a few times. The chain uses TRBV29-1 and TRBJ1-3; no clear D gene. The CDR3 runs 13 residues. Germline-derived CDR1 and CDR2 are SQVTM and ANQGSEA. Trimming took off 7 bases at V and 0 bases at J, with 10 bases between the two ends. CDR3 in amino acids: CSARLYSGNTIYF. The CDR3 nucleotides read TGCAGCGCCAGACTGTACTCTGGAAACACCATATATTTT.

This clonotype was seen at least ten times. The gene calls are TRBV3-1 and TRBJ2-7, with D perhaps matching TRBD2 (5 bases). The CDR3 has 16 amino acids. Germline-derived CDR1 and CDR2 are LGHDT and YNNKEL (reference sequence). Trimming shortened V by 0 bases and J by 0 bases, and 12 bases separated the two germline ends. The DNA for the CDR3 is TGTGCCAGCAGCCAAGATATGTCCGGGATCTCCTACGAGCAGTACTTC. Its protein product is CASSQDMSGISYEQYF.

This clonotype was counted at least ten times. The chain carries TRBV29-1 and TRBJ2-1; possible D gene TRBD2, 6 bases. V was clipped by 7 bases and J by 8 bases, with 18 bases between them. The CDR3 totals 13 residues. Germline V gives CDR1 SQVTM, CDR2 ANQGSEA. In DNA, the CDR3 is TGCAGCGCCGACCTTATTACGGGGGATGAGCAGTTCTTC. Translation: CSADLITGDEQFF.

The chain couples TRBV27 to TRBJ2-5; D unresolved. CDR1 and CDR2 from the germline V gene are MNHEY and SMNVEV (reference sequence). V dropped 3 bases and J dropped 5 bases, with 13 bases sitting between them. The CDR3 is made up of 14 amino acids. The CDR3 reads CASSLQVGEETQYF. CDR3 DNA: TGTGCCAGCAGTTTGCAGGTCGGCGAGGAGACCCAGTACTTC.

This clonotype was seen a handful of times. The rearrangement uses TRBV13 and TRBJ2-2; D possibly uses TRBD1 or TRBD2 (5 bases each). The CDR3 is 17 amino acids. V lost 0 bases and J 4 bases, leaving 15 bases between the germline ends. Germline CDR1 and CDR2: PRHDT and FYEKMQ (reference sequence). The CDR3 nucleotides read TGTGCCAGCAGCTTAGGTAACAAGGGGACGGCCACCGGGGAGCTGTTTTTT. Protein: CASSLGNKGTATGELFF.

This clonotype was detected ten times or more. The gene calls are TRBV25-1 and TRBJ2-3, with 9 bases that match TRBD2. Per the germline V gene, CDR1 is MGHDK and CDR2 is SYGVNS. The length of the CDR3 is 16 residues. Germline trimming cut 2 bases from V and 3 bases from J; bases unmatched to any gene: 6. CDR3: CASSERGGRETDTQYF. CDR3 in DNA: TGTGCCAGCAGTGAAAGGGGCGGGAGGGAGACAGATACGCAGTATTTT.

This clonotype occurred many times. This chain uses TRBV14 with TRBJ2-1; 13 positions match TRBD2. The CDR3 has 17 residues. From germline, CDR1 is SGHDN and CDR2 FVKESK. V lost 5 bases and J lost 0; bases outside the gene matches: 4. DNA for the CDR3: TGTGCCAGCAGCGGACTAGCGGGAGTGAGCTCCTACAATGAGCAGTTCTTC. Residues: CASSGLAGVSSYNEQFF.